This T cell receptor beta chain derives from a study of cytomegalovirus exposure and HLA in healthy donors. Regarding the study as a whole: Specificity for CMV antigens was confirmed in vitro for a few of the CMV-associated chains.

With 60 Vbeta and 13 Jbeta primers, the PCR was carried out. The protocol was immunoSEQ multiplex PCR, while the TCRdb copy is restricted to in-frame clones and leaves out a portion. Its table lists under 200,000 clones. Germline CDR1 and CDR2: LGHNA and YSLEER. Trimming shortened V by 3 bases and J by 4 bases, and 16 bases separated the two germline ends. The CDR3 sequence is 15 residues long. Turning to this clone: As yet, its antigen is unknown.

The source material was PBMCs. The sequence derives from a man aged 25-45 years in good health and CMV-seronegative. V and J are TRBV4-3 and TRBJ2-7; tentative D call: TRBD2 (6 bases). The CDR3 is CASSQAGTSNYEQYF. For the CDR3, the DNA is TGCGCCAGCAGCCAGGCCGGGACTTCTAATTACGAGCAGTACTTC.